One and the same sample provided the 20 T cell receptor beta chains below, sequenced in a study of metastatic and nonmetastatic thyroid tumors. Not a single patient had been given any form of treatment at any point before undergoing thyroid surgery. Using MiXCR, TCRdb re-called clones from the PCR reads. This sample carries around 50,000 clones, more than 20% of them seen once, and the ten largest clones take 3.5% to 4%. Sequencing input: blood. The receptors were gathered from a male donor with papillary thyroid cancer or a benign thyroid nodule (not recorded which). Some clones in this sample may be carry-over from other donors' samples.

There are many counts of this clone. V is TRBV27 and J is TRBJ2-7, with a weak D call TRBD1 (6 bases). V gave up 5 bases and J gave up 6 bases, with 17 bases separating them. This CDR3 has 14 amino acids. Germline V gene data show CDR1 as MNHEY and CDR2 as SMNVEV (reference sequence). In nucleotides, the CDR3 is TGTGCCAGCAGTCCACCGGGACCAGGGGTCGAGCAGTACTTC. It specifies CASSPPGPGVEQYF.

Relative to its sample, this clone is medium-sized. The chain recombines TRBV20-1 with TRBJ2-1; D is perhaps TRBD2 (5 bases). V lost 3 bases, J lost 13 bases, and 16 bases lay in between. In germline, CDR1 is DFQATT, CDR2 SNEGSKA (reference sequence). CDR3 length equals 12 residues. CDR3: CSASFGLPLQFF. The CDR3 DNA follows: TGCAGTGCTAGTTTTGGACTTCCCCTCCAGTTCTTC.

This clone showed up many times. The chain has TRBV3-1 and TRBJ2-1; D is tentatively TRBD1 or TRBD2 (5 bases each). V dropped 4 bases and J dropped 6 bases, with 22 bases sitting between them. CDR1 and CDR2 from the germline V gene are LGHDT and YNNKEL (reference sequence). The length of the CDR3 is 17 residues. Here the CDR3 reads CASSLRITPGGGNEQFF. CDR3 bases: TGTGCCAGCAGCCTTCGAATCACCCCGGGTGGGGGCAATGAGCAGTTCTTC.

This clone was recorded many times. J is TRBJ1-6 and V is TRBV9, with 12 bases identical to TRBD1. Germline lookup yields CDR1 SGDLS and CDR2 YYNGEE. The CDR3 consists of 15 residues. V dropped 0 bases and J dropped 10; count of bases not matched to a gene: 2. The chain's CDR3 is CASSVVGTGGSPLHF. The DNA of the CDR3 is TGTGCCAGCAGCGTAGTGGGGACAGGGGGCTCACCCCTCCACTTT.

In regard to this clone: This clone may be a read error of a much larger clone one base away. The rearrangement links TRBV6-1 to TRBJ1-1; the match to TRBD1 covers 7 bases. This CDR3 contains 14 residues. In germline, CDR1 is MNHNS, CDR2 SASEGT. Losses at the gene ends were 5 bases for V and 4 bases for J; bases not matched to a gene: 7. Here the CDR3 DNA reads TGTGCCAGCAGTTTGCAGGGGGTGAGCACTGAAGCTTTCTTT. Its translation is CASSLQGVSTEAFF.

This clone was seen many times. The rearrangement uses TRBV9 and TRBJ1-5, with D unclear. Trimming left V 4 bases short and J 4 bases short, with 9 bases between. Germline CDR1 is SGDLS and CDR2 is YYNGEE. This CDR3 has 13 amino acids. DNA for the CDR3: TGTGCCAGCAGCTCCAACTTTAATCAGCCCCAGCATTTT. Translating it yields CASSSNFNQPQHF.

At least ten counts were recorded for this clone. One junction end disagrees with the germline gene, perhaps due to a read error. CDR3 protein: CASSRSGTGANTEELFF. The DNA of the CDR3 is TGTGCCAGCAGTCGTTCCGGGACAGGGGCGAACACCGAGGAGCTGTTTTTT. V and J are TRBV6-4 and TRBJ2-2, with 10 positions matching TRBD1. CDR1 is MRHNA, CDR2 SNTAGT, per germline. This CDR3 contains 17 residues.

This sequence joins TRBV30 and TRBJ1-1; 7 bases are a match to TRBD1. With V trimmed by 1 base and J by 4 bases, 3 bases remained unmatched. CDR1 is GTSNPN and CDR2 is SVGIG in the germline V gene (reference sequence). The CDR3 has 13 amino acids. The CDR3 DNA sequence: TGTGCCTGGAGTGCGCAGGGGGGCACTGAAGCTTTCTTT. This translates into CAWSAQGGTEAFF. Combining the CDR3 with reference TRBV30 and TRBJ1-1 gives the whole variable domain SQTIHQWPATLVQPVGSPLSLECTVEGTSNPNLYWYRQAAGRGLQLLFYSVGIGQISSEVPQNLSASRPQDRQFILSSKKLLLSDSGFYLCAWSAQGGTEAFFGQGTRLTVV.

This rearrangement joins TRBV25-1 to TRBJ1-6; no definite D call. This CDR3 region has 14 residues. V dropped 2 bases and J dropped 10 bases, with 12 bases sitting between them. CDR1 is MGHDK, CDR2 SYGVNS, per germline. For the CDR3, the DNA is TGTGCCAGCAGTGAACGTTATGAGACGTCACCCCTCCACTTT. Its protein is CASSERYETSPLHF.

Ten or more counts support this clone. The chain uses TRBV9 and TRBJ2-2; 9 bases agree with TRBD1. V gave up 5 bases and J gave up 4 bases; unmatched junction bases: 3. Germline V gene data show CDR1 as SGDLS and CDR2 as YYNGEE. The CDR3 length is 14 residues. CDR3 amino acids: CASSTGGGTGELFF. For the CDR3, the DNA is TGTGCCAGCAGTACAGGGGGCGGCACCGGGGAGCTGTTTTTT.

At least ten counts were recorded for this clone. The DNA for the CDR3 is TGTGCCAGCAGCTTAGGAAATAGCGGGGCTTACGAGCAGTACTTC. Translation gives CASSLGNSGAYEQYF. The rearrangement links TRBV7-9 to TRBJ2-7; TRBD2 aligns across 8 bases. This CDR3 is built from 15 residues. The V gene end was trimmed by 1 base and the J gene end by 4 bases; junction bases not matched to a gene: 6. Germline loops: CDR1 SEHNR, CDR2 FQNEAQ (reference sequence). Complete variable domain (other parts from reference TRBV7-9 and TRBJ2-7): DTGVSQNPRHKITKRGQNVTFRCDPISEHNRLYWYRQTLGQGPEFLTYFQNEAQLEKSRLLSDRFSAERPKGSFSTLEIQRTEQGDSAMYLCASSLGNSGAYEQYFGPGTRLTVT.

The chain combines TRBV9 with TRBJ2-2; 7 nucleotides match TRBD1. V dropped 4 bases and J dropped 2; count of bases not matched to a gene: 11. The CDR3 runs to 17 residues. Germline CDR1 is SGDLS and CDR2 is YYNGEE. DNA for the CDR3: TGTGCCAGCAGCATCCCAGTCAGGGGGTACAACACCGGGGAGCTGTTTTTT. Its translation: CASSIPVRGYNTGELFF.

Many counts were recorded for this clone. The rearrangement links TRBV5-1 to TRBJ1-1; D remains ambiguous. Trimming cost V 1 base and J 0 bases, with 4 bases left between them. There are 13 residues in the CDR3. The germline V gene has CDR1 SGHRS and CDR2 YFSETQ. The CDR3 loop reads CASSLRVNTEAFF. The CDR3 DNA follows: TGCGCCAGCAGCTTGAGAGTGAACACTGAAGCTTTCTTT.

The rearrangement uses TRBV6-1 and TRBJ2-7; 9 positions agree with TRBD1. Trimming took 6 bases from V and 4 from J; bases not matched to a gene: 7. The CDR3 length is 14 residues. The V gene's germline CDR1 is MNHNS and CDR2 SASEGT. The CDR3 spells CASRSGTGMYEQYF. The CDR3 bases are TGTGCCAGCAGGTCCGGGACAGGGATGTACGAGCAGTACTTC.

This clone was seen a handful of times. The V gene is TRBV5-1, the J gene TRBJ2-5; D is unresolved. Trimming left V 0 bases short and J 0 bases short, with 12 bases between. CDR1 SGHRS and CDR2 YFSETQ come from the germline V gene. This CDR3 has 16 residues. CDR3 in DNA: TGCGCCAGCAGCTTGGAGGTAGGCGTCTACCAAGAGACCCAGTACTTC. Amino acid sequence: CASSLEVGVYQETQYF.

This clone appeared many times. The rearrangement uses TRBV7-8 and TRBJ2-5; 8 bases are shared with TRBD1. The length of the CDR3 is 14 residues. Germline V lookup: CDR1 SGHVS, CDR2 FQNEAQ. V dropped 1 base and J dropped 2; count of bases not matched to a gene: 0. CDR3 in amino acids: CASSLGTGQETQYF. As DNA, the CDR3 is TGTGCCAGCAGCTTAGGGACAGGGCAAGAGACCCAGTACTTC.

The chain uses TRBV5-6 and TRBJ2-2, with a possible D match to TRBD2 (5 bases). This CDR3 spans 13 amino acids. The V end was cut by 4 bases, the J end by 3 bases, with 7 bases between. The germline CDR1 and CDR2 sequences are SGHDT and YYEEEE. The CDR3 loop reads CASSPLDTGELFF. In DNA, the CDR3 is TGTGCCAGCAGCCCACTAGACACCGGGGAGCTGTTTTTT.

At least ten counts were recorded for this clone. Different DNA sequences within this sample yield the same CDR3. The CDR3 DNA reads TGTGCTAGTGGAGCGGGAGAGAGTACCGGGGAGCTGTTTTTT. Its translation: CASGAGESTGELFF. The chain has TRBV12-5 and TRBJ2-2; 8 bases map to TRBD2. V lost 6 bases to trimming and J lost 5 bases; unmatched junction nucleotides: 5. CDR1 and CDR2 (germline): LGHNT, FRNRAP. The CDR3 is 14 residues long.

The sample holds many counts of this clone. The V gene is TRBV24-1, the J gene TRBJ2-1; the D is unclear. The CDR3 length is 13 residues. V was trimmed by 4 bases and J by 9 bases, leaving 12 bases between them. Germline values: CDR1 KGHDR, CDR2 SFDVKD. CDR3 nucleotides: TGTGCCACCAGTGACCCCGCTAGTGGTGAGCAGTTCTTC. Protein sequence: CATSDPASGEQFF.

This clone has ten or more counts. The chain carries TRBV5-1 and TRBJ2-5, with D possibly being TRBD1 or TRBD2 (5 bases each). The germline V gene encodes CDR1 SGHRS and CDR2 YFSETQ. V gave up 2 bases and J gave up 0 bases, with 11 bases separating them. This CDR3 comprises 15 residues. Here the CDR3 DNA reads TGCGCCAGCAGCTTATACGGGACCAACCAAGAGACCCAGTACTTC. Translated, it gives CASSLYGTNQETQYF.